This T cell receptor beta chain appears in the sequencing data of a study of response to subunit inactivated influenza vaccine (dated by TCRdb to the late 2010s). In terms of the full investigation: To follow how T cells responded to a trivalent subunit inactivated influenza vaccine, the researchers relied on deep quantitative profiling of the T cell receptor repertoire.

Preparation of the library involved RT-PCR. TCRdb shows the sequencer as Illumina HiSeq 2500. TCRdb took the public reads, trimmed them with fastp at Q25, ran MiXCR for clone calling and kept in-frame beta chains. For every CDR3 protein sequence, its rows merge into one entry that carries the most common genes and DNA. This sample comprises 500,000 to 550,000 distinct CDR3 sequences, approximately 20% of them detected only once. The ten largest account for under 3.5% of the sample. Points the paper makes about the study in general: The authors proposed that each seasonal influenza vaccination may bring in only a limited number of new T cells.

Remarks on this clonotype: Its antigen is unknown. Base qualities are not recorded, but no much larger clone differs from it by a single base.

This same sample was also part of a study on T cells expressing NK-cell markers. Drawing on the second study: 5'RACE template switching, by which a universal primer site and unique molecular identifiers were added, was used to make TCR beta cDNA libraries. In sorted CD3+CD56+NKG2C+, CD3+CD56+NKG2C- and CD3+CD56-NKG2C+ T-cell subsets from several donors, TCR beta-chain repertoires were profiled. Among the eight sequenced donors, only one was HCMV-seronegative, while the other seven were HCMV-seropositive. To restrict sorting to alphabetaTCR-expressing T cells, an anti-gammadeltaTCR antibody was added in several experiments. In six donors, the dominant CD3+CD56+NKG2C+ clonotypes were found to rank among the top 10 CD8+ clonotypes and to make up about 1.0-7.5% of CD8+ T cells. Those dominant clonotypes were again the most abundant among CD3+CD56-NKG2C+ cells in several donors, at roughly 25-65%. Whether the expanded NKG2C-expressing T cell clones were specific for HCMV antigens remained unclear. Randomly selected healthy volunteers, three men and five women, were used as the eight sequenced donors. HCMV-specific IgG was detected in serum with a commercial ELISA kit to determine HCMV serostatus. Peripheral blood mononuclear cells were isolated from blood by Ficoll density gradient centrifugation. Magnetic immunoseparation with Miltenyi isolation kits was used to isolate CD4+ and CD8+ T cells from PBMC. cDNA synthesis was primed from the TCR beta constant segment, followed by two successive PCR amplification steps. Libraries were sequenced as 2 x 150 bp reads on Illumina HiSeq 2000/2500, MiSeq or NextSeq. MIGEC was used to demultiplex reads and group the reads by UMI, and MiTCR was used to assemble and quantify clonotypes. To remove erroneous sequences, TCR cDNA sequences were retained only when supported by two or more reads. The tcR package was used for downstream repertoire analysis, with clonotypes matched between fractions based on CDR3 nucleotide sequence plus V segment. VDJmatch was used to annotate antigen specificity against VDJdb, with one amino acid substitution allowed in CDR3.

This receptor was taken from a man between 50 and 59 years old who received an inactivated influenza vaccine. Donor details come from another sample of the same person, matched by shared clones. Specimen: CD4+ T cells sorted from PBMCs, collected about 12 days after vaccination.

The bases read TGTGCCAGCAGTCCTCGGACTAGCGGCTCATACCTAGCCAAAAACATTCAGTACTTC. Protein translation: CASSPRTSGSYLAKNIQYF. The sequence links TRBV27 to TRBJ2-4; the junction holds 10 bases that match TRBD2. CDR3 length: 19 amino acids, cysteine to phenylalanine. The only DNA kept is the CDR3, 57 bases in frame from the first base. The germline V and J ends show losses of 5 bases and 0 bases respectively, and no gene match explains 13 bases of the junction. CDR1 and CDR2 (MNHEY, SMNVEV) derive from the germline V gene (reference sequence).